These 3 T cell receptor beta chains were sequenced from one sample in a study of T cell repertoires in cytomegalovirus infection. In TCRdb, the reads were re-called with MiXCR into one record per CDR3 protein. The profile shows about 260,000 distinct CDR3 sequences, roughly 9.1% of them singletons. Sequencing was carried out using PBMCs. The receptors shown here come from a human donor in good health (CMV status not recorded). Some clones in this sample may be carry-over from other donors' samples.

This clonotype showed up many times. The chain recombines TRBV7-2 with TRBJ1-6, with 10 bases aligning to TRBD1. CDR1 is SGHTA and CDR2 is FQGNSA in the germline V gene. V was pared by 5 bases and J by 8 bases, with 12 bases of the junction left unmatched. The CDR3 consists of 17 residues. The DNA of the CDR3 is TGTGCCAGCAGCCTCCTCGGGGGGGACAGGGGTGATTCACCCCTCCACTTT. Translation: CASSLLGGDRGDSPLHF.

Ten or more counts support this clonotype. This chain links TRBV28 with TRBJ1-1; no firm D call. Germline CDR1 reads MDHEN; CDR2 reads SYDVKM. The CDR3 is 12 residues long. Trimming pared 6 bases from V and 11 bases from J, leaving 16 bases between. For the CDR3, the DNA is TGTGCCAGCAGCCTTACTCACGTCCGCGCTTTCTTT. As protein: CASSLTHVRAFF.

This clonotype showed up many times. This rearrangement joins TRBV7-2 to TRBJ2-5; 9 nucleotides align to TRBD2. This CDR3 region has 16 residues. The trim removed 2 bases at V and 5 bases at J, leaving 9 bases unmatched. CDR1 is SGHTA, CDR2 FQGNSA, per germline. CDR3 loop: CASSLNSGSPWETQYF. The CDR3 DNA is TGTGCCAGCAGCTTAAATAGCGGGAGCCCCTGGGAGACCCAGTACTTC.